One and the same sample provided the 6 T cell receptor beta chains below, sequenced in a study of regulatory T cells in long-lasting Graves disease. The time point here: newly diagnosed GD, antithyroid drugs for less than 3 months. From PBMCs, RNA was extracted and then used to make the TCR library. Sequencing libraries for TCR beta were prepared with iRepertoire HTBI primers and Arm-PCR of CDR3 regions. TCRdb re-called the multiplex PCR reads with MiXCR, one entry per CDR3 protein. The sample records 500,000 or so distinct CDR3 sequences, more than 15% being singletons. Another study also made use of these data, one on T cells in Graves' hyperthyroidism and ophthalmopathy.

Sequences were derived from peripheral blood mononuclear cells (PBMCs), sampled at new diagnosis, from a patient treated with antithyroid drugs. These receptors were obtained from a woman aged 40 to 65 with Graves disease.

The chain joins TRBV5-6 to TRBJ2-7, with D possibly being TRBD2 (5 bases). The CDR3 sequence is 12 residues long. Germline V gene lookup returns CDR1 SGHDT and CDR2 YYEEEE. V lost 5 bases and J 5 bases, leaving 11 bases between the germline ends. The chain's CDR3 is CASRLAGNEQYF. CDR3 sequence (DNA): TGTGCCAGCAGGCTAGCAGGTAACGAGCAGTACTTC. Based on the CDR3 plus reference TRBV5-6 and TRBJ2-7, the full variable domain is DAGVTQSPTHLIKTRGQQVTLRCSPKSGHDTVSWYQQALGQGPQFIFQYYEEEERQRGNFPDRFSGHQFPNYSSELNVNALLLGDSALYLCASRLAGNEQYFGPGTRLTVT.

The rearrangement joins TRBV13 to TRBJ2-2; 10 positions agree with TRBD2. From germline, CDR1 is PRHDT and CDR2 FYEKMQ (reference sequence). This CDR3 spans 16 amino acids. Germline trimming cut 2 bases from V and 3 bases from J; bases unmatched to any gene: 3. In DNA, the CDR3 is TGTGCCAGCAGCTTAACTAGCGGGGACCACACCGGGGAGCTGTTTTTT. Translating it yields CASSLTSGDHTGELFF.

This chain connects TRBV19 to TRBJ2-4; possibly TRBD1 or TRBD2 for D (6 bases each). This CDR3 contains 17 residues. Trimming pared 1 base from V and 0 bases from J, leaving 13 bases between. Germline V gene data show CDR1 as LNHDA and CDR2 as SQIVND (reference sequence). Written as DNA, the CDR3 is TGTGCCAGTAGTATAGTAAGGGGGGTCTCAGCCAAAAACATTCAGTACTTC. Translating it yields CASSIVRGVSAKNIQYF.

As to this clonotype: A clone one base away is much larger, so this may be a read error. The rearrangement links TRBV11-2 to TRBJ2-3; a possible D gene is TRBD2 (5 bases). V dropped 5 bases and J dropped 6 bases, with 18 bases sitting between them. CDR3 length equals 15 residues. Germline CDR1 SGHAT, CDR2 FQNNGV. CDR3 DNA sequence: TGTGCCAGCAGCCCGGTGGAACCTTCGGGGGATACGCAGTATTTT. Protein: CASSPVEPSGDTQYF.

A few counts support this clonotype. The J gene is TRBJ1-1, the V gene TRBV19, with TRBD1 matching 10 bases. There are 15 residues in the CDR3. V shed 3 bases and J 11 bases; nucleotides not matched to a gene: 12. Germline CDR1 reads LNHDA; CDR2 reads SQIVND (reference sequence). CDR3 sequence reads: CASSIGQSGDRGAFF. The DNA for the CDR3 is TGTGCCAGTAGTATTGGTCAAAGCGGGGACAGGGGCGCTTTCTTT.

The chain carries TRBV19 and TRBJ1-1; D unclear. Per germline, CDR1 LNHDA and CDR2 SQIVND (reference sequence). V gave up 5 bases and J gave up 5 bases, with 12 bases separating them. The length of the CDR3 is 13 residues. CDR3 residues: CASSEGVLTEAFF. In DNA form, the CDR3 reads TGTGCCAGTAGTGAGGGAGTCTTAACTGAAGCTTTCTTT.